The sequence of this TCR beta chain was determined in a study of identifying expanded T cells in peripheral blood. Study results and caveats: Clone count variance between approximately two-week samples rose with total template count.

TCRdb's copy holds only in-frame clones and misses some; the assay was immunoSEQ multiplex PCR. The sample lists about 85,000 clones, more than 70% seen once, with about 20% in the top ten. In the case of this clone: Its specificity is not known.

CDR3 length equals 12 residues. V was cut by 6 bases and J by 1 base, with 4 bases left in between. Germline values: CDR1 LGHNT, CDR2 FRNRAP. The origin of this receptor is a person aged 18 to 75 in good health. This rearrangement joins TRBV12-5 to TRBJ1-5; no reliable D call. The sequenced sample consisted of blood. The chain's CDR3 is CASGASNQPQHF. CDR3 sequence (DNA): TGTGCTAGTGGGGCGAGCAATCAGCCCCAGCATTTT.